Below are 27 T cell receptor beta chains sequenced from a single sample in a study of T cell responses to AZD1222 COVID-19 vaccine. Produced via immunoSEQ multiplex PCR; TCRdb's table is partial and in-frame only. This table has tens of thousands of clones, approximately 88% appearing once. Sequencing used peripheral blood, obtained 28 days after the second dose of the MenACWY control vaccine. The source of these receptors is an adult who received the MenACWY meningococcal vaccine as a control.

Only one count was recorded for this clone. This rearrangement joins TRBV29-1 to TRBJ2-5; D not resolved. Germline V gene lookup returns CDR1 SQVTM and CDR2 ANQGSEA. The CDR3 is 11 amino acids. Trimming removed 3 bases at V and 4 bases at J, with 6 bases between. The CDR3 nucleotides read TGCAGCGTTGAGTCAGTAGAGACCCAGTACTTC. It encodes CSVESVETQYF. Based on the CDR3 plus reference TRBV29-1 and TRBJ2-5, the full variable domain is SAVISQKPSRDICQRGTSLTIQCQVDSQVTMMFWYRQQPGQSLTLIATANQGSEATYESGFVIDKFPISRPNLTFSTLTVSNMSPEDSSIYLCSVESVETQYFGPGTRLLVL.

The CDR3 here is CASSLGTPTTEAFF. Here the CDR3 DNA reads TGTGCCAGCAGCCTCGGGACCCCAACCACTGAAGCTTTCTTT. The chain has TRBV11-2 and TRBJ1-1, with D perhaps matching TRBD1 (5 bases). V lost 5 bases and J lost 4, with 14 bases in between. Germline V gene data show CDR1 as SGHAT and CDR2 as FQNNGV. The CDR3 has 14 residues.

The chain combines TRBV14 with TRBJ1-2; 11 bases agree with TRBD1. With V trimmed by 0 bases and J by 2 bases, 8 bases remained unmatched. This CDR3 has 18 amino acids. The germline V gene has CDR1 SGHDN and CDR2 FVKESK. This CDR3 is CASSQEDRGRRKNYGYTF. In DNA, the CDR3 is TGTGCCAGCAGCCAAGAGGACAGGGGGCGAAGGAAGAACTATGGCTACACCTTC.

This chain's CDR3 is CASSLFGTEGNTIYF. The CDR3 DNA sequence: TGCGCCAGCAGCTTGTTTGGGACAGAGGGAAACACCATATATTTT. This chain connects TRBV5-1 to TRBJ1-3; 7 nucleotides agree with TRBD1. CDR1 is SGHRS, CDR2 YFSETQ, per germline. Unmatched junction bases numbered 5, after V lost 1 base and J lost 4 bases. The CDR3 totals 15 residues.

The J gene is TRBJ2-3, the V gene TRBV4-2; D unresolved. Per the germline V gene, CDR1 is LGHNA and CDR2 is YNFKEQ. The CDR3 is made up of 12 amino acids. Deletions cut 0 bases from V and 10 bases from J, with 8 bases between. The DNA of the CDR3 is TGTGCCAGCAGCCAAGACGGTCAGGCGCAGTATTTT. As protein: CASSQDGQAQYF.

V and J are TRBV19 and TRBJ1-5; the D gene is possibly TRBD1 (5 bases). Germline V gene lookup returns CDR1 LNHDA and CDR2 SQIVND (reference sequence). CDR3 size: 13 residues. The V gene lost 2 bases and the J gene lost 10 bases, with 12 bases spanning the gap. The CDR3 coding sequence is TGTGCCAGTAGTATAACATTCCGGGACCCCCAGCATTTT. Amino acids: CASSITFRDPQHF.

The chain joins TRBV27 to TRBJ2-2, with D perhaps matching TRBD1 or TRBD2 (5 bases each). This CDR3 comprises 14 residues. In germline, CDR1 is MNHEY, CDR2 SMNVEV (reference sequence). V was pared by 6 bases and J by 8 bases, with 16 bases between. DNA of the CDR3: TGTGCCAGCAGCTTAGCCGGGGCCCTAGGGGAGCTGTTTTTT. Translated: CASSLAGALGELFF.

The chain employs TRBV15 and TRBJ1-6; 9 nucleotides align to TRBD1. The CDR3 totals 15 residues. V was clipped by 6 bases and J by 5 bases; unmatched bases: 5. Germline CDR1 and CDR2: LNHNV and YYDKDF (reference sequence). CDR3 region: CATSGDRGNNSPLHF. CDR3 in DNA: TGTGCCACCAGTGGTGACAGGGGGAATAATTCACCCCTCCACTTT. Complete variable domain (other parts from reference TRBV15 and TRBJ1-6): DAMVIQNPRYQVTQFGKPVTLSCSQTLNHNVMYWYQQKSSQAPKLLFHYYDKDFNNEADTPDNFQSRRPNTSFCFLDIRSPGLGDTAMYLCATSGDRGNNSPLHFGNGTRLTVT.

The rearrangement links TRBV9 to TRBJ1-1; 8 nucleotides line up with TRBD1. Per germline, CDR1 SGDLS and CDR2 YYNGEE. The CDR3 loop spans 14 amino acids. V shed 7 bases and J 4 bases; nucleotides not matched to a gene: 9. CDR3 sequence: CASAQGAGSTEAFF. The CDR3 nucleotides are TGTGCCAGCGCTCAGGGGGCAGGTAGCACTGAAGCTTTCTTT. The whole variable domain, filled in from reference TRBV9 and TRBJ1-1, reads DSGVTQTPKHLITATGQRVTLRCSPRSGDLSVYWYQQSLDQGLQFLIQYYNGEERAKGNILERFSAQQFPDLHSELNLSSLELGDSALYFCASAQGAGSTEAFFGQGTRLTVV.

The rearrangement joins TRBV5-5 to TRBJ1-4; perhaps TRBD1 as D (5 bases). This CDR3 has 15 residues. Per germline, CDR1 SGHKS and CDR2 YYEKEE (reference sequence). Trimming removed 2 bases from V and 3 bases from J, with 11 bases in between. The CDR3 protein is CASSFLGPPNEKLFF. The CDR3 region has the DNA TGTGCCAGCAGCTTCCTGGGACCGCCTAATGAAAAACTGTTTTTT.

The chain employs TRBV19 and TRBJ1-5, with 7 bases that match TRBD1. V trimming: 3 bases; J trimming: 0 bases; junction bases outside the gene matches: 5. The germline V gene has CDR1 LNHDA and CDR2 SQIVND (reference sequence). The CDR3 length is 16 residues. CDR3 amino acids: CASSMTGRVSNQPQHF. The CDR3 DNA sequence: TGTGCCAGTAGTATGACAGGGCGAGTTAGCAATCAGCCCCAGCATTTT.

This rearrangement joins TRBV14 to TRBJ2-5; D unclear. This CDR3 is built from 14 residues. V lost 2 bases to trimming and J lost 5 bases, with 12 bases between them. Germline CDR1 and CDR2: SGHDN and FVKESK. The CDR3 DNA reads TGTGCCAGCAGCCAACTCCAACCGTTGGAGACCCAGTACTTC. This gives the protein CASSQLQPLETQYF.

The chain carries TRBV5-5 and TRBJ1-1; TRBD1 agrees at 7 bases. The CDR3 is made up of 17 amino acids. Germline-derived CDR1 and CDR2 are SGHKS and YYEKEE (reference sequence). J gave up 5 bases and V 4 bases, and 17 bases lay outside the gene matches. The CDR3 sequence: CASSLRTGTILVTEAFF. In DNA form, the CDR3 reads TGTGCCAGCAGCCTAAGGACAGGAACCATCCTGGTGACTGAAGCTTTCTTT. Full variable domain (rest looked up from reference TRBV5-5 and TRBJ1-1): DAGVTQSPTHLIKTRGQQVTLRCSPISGHKSVSWYQQVLGQGPQFIFQYYEKEERGRGNFPDRFSARQFPNYSSELNVNALLLGDSALYLCASSLRTGTILVTEAFFGQGTRLTVV.

J is TRBJ1-1 and V is TRBV19; 7 nucleotides line up with TRBD1. Per germline, CDR1 LNHDA and CDR2 SQIVND (reference sequence). J was trimmed by 6 bases and V by 7 bases; bases with no gene match: 5. The CDR3 is made up of 12 amino acids. CDR3 nucleotides: TGTGCCAGTAATGGACAGGAGGCTGAAGCTTTCTTT. Translating gives CASNGQEAEAFF.

This sequence joins TRBV6-5 and TRBJ2-2; tentatively, D is TRBD2 (5 bases). CDR1 MNHEY and CDR2 SVGAGI come from the germline V gene. V lost 0 bases to trimming and J lost 6 bases, with 11 bases between them. The CDR3 covers 15 residues. CDR3 loop: CASSYSIGVSGELFF. CDR3 DNA: TGTGCCAGCAGTTACTCGATCGGGGTGTCCGGGGAGCTGTTTTTT.

The gene calls are TRBV6-1 and TRBJ2-7, with unresolved D. This CDR3 contains 13 residues. Deletions cut 3 bases from V and 4 bases from J, with 10 bases between. Germline lookup yields CDR1 MNHNS and CDR2 SASEGT. In DNA form, the CDR3 reads TGTGCCAGCAGTGAGGTCGGGCGGTACGAGCAGTACTTC. Encoded protein: CASSEVGRYEQYF.

The chain couples TRBV3-1 (or the pseudogene TRBV3-2) to TRBJ1-2, with TRBD1 matching over 7 bases. The length of the CDR3 is 15 residues. Looked up from germline, CDR1 is LGHDT and CDR2 is YNNKEL (reference sequence). The ends lost 3 bases at V and 8 bases at J; junction bases unmatched: 12. The CDR3, as DNA: TGTGCCAGCAGCCAGTACGACAGGGAGTCGTGGGGCTACACCTTC. It codes for CASSQYDRESWGYTF.

This sequence joins TRBV2 and TRBJ1-3; D gene ambiguous. The V and J ends lost 7 bases and 1 base respectively, with 17 bases between them. The CDR3 is made up of 16 amino acids. CDR1 is SNHLY and CDR2 is FYNNEI in the germline V gene. The CDR3 DNA reads TGTGCCAGCATTCCGGACTGGTCACCATCTGGAAACACCATATATTTT. Its protein product is CASIPDWSPSGNTIYF.

The genes are TRBV5-5 and TRBJ1-1; 7 bases map to TRBD1. Germline lookup yields CDR1 SGHKS and CDR2 YYEKEE (reference sequence). V dropped 4 bases and J dropped 1; count of bases not matched to a gene: 7. The CDR3 runs to 15 residues. CDR3 sequence reads: CASSPGTVQNTEAFF. The CDR3 DNA reads TGTGCCAGCAGCCCCGGGACAGTACAGAACACTGAAGCTTTCTTT. The full variable domain, in which reference TRBV5-5 and TRBJ1-1 provide the parts outside the CDR3, is DAGVTQSPTHLIKTRGQQVTLRCSPISGHKSVSWYQQVLGQGPQFIFQYYEKEERGRGNFPDRFSARQFPNYSSELNVNALLLGDSALYLCASSPGTVQNTEAFFGQGTRLTVV.

The genes are TRBV6-1 and TRBJ2-3, with a tentative D call TRBD1 (5 bases). Looked up from germline, CDR1 is MNHNS and CDR2 is SASEGT. CDR3 length: 14 residues. Trimming removed 0 bases from V and 2 bases from J, with 6 bases in between. CDR3 in amino acids: CASSEAGPTDTQYF. DNA of the CDR3: TGTGCCAGCAGTGAAGCGGGGCCCACAGATACGCAGTATTTT.

The chain employs TRBV6-5 and TRBJ1-5; D might be TRBD1 (6 bases). CDR1 is MNHEY and CDR2 is SVGAGI in the germline V gene. Trimming shortened V by 4 bases and J by 11 bases, and 21 bases separated the two germline ends. CDR3 length equals 15 residues. Here the CDR3 DNA reads TGTGCCAGCAGTTCTCAACCTAGAGGGGGAAAGGCCCAGCATTTT. Translation: CASSSQPRGGKAQHF.

The CDR3 loop is CASSRQGTGANVLTF. The CDR3, as DNA: TGTGCCAGTAGTAGACAGGGGACCGGGGCCAACGTCCTGACTTTC. The chain combines TRBV19 with TRBJ2-6; 8 bases align to TRBD1. The CDR3 extends over 15 amino acids. The germline gives CDR1 LNHDA, CDR2 SQIVND (reference sequence). V lost 4 bases, J lost 4 bases, and 3 bases stayed unmatched.

The rearrangement joins TRBV19 to TRBJ1-2; 11 bases align to TRBD1. The germline V gene has CDR1 LNHDA and CDR2 SQIVND (reference sequence). After removal of 10 bases from V and 7 bases from J, the junction contained 11 bases not matched to a gene. CDR3 size: 14 residues. The CDR3 region is CAIRHGQGAVGYTF. In DNA, the CDR3 is TGTGCCATTAGACATGGACAGGGGGCGGTTGGCTACACCTTC.

The V and J genes are TRBV27 and TRBJ1-5; D unclear. The germline V gene has CDR1 MNHEY and CDR2 SMNVEV (reference sequence). There are 12 residues in the CDR3. The V end lost 3 bases, the J end lost 5 bases, and 5 bases lay between the germline ends. The CDR3 DNA follows: TGTGCCAGCAGTTTGTTCGATCAGCCCCAGCATTTT. Protein sequence: CASSLFDQPQHF.

V usage is TRBV6-1 and J usage is TRBJ1-6, with TRBD1 identical over 9 bases. The CDR3 has 15 amino acids. In germline, CDR1 is MNHNS, CDR2 SASEGT. V shed 2 bases and J 7 bases; nucleotides not matched to a gene: 3. This chain's CDR3 is CASSEPDRGNSPLHF. CDR3 bases: TGTGCCAGCAGTGAACCGGACAGGGGCAATTCACCCCTCCACTTT.

The chain is built from TRBV12-3 or TRBV12-4 and TRBJ1-1; no firm D call. The germline V and J ends were trimmed by 3 bases and 9 bases, with 11 bases remaining between them. There are 12 residues in the CDR3. CDR3 loop: CASSLIAGKAFF. In DNA, the CDR3 is TGTGCCAGCAGTTTGATTGCAGGAAAAGCTTTCTTT.

The V call is TRBV4-2, the J call TRBJ2-7, with 8 bases identical to TRBD2. V shed 0 bases, J shed 5 bases, and the junction held 9 bases outside the gene matches. There are 16 residues in the CDR3. Germline lookup yields CDR1 LGHNA and CDR2 YNFKEQ. The CDR3 reads CASSQETGGADNEQYF. The CDR3 coding sequence is TGTGCCAGCAGCCAAGAGACGGGGGGGGCCGACAACGAGCAGTACTTC.